These T cell receptor beta chains were read from a single sample in a study of cytomegalovirus exposure and HLA in healthy donors. Sequencing was performed with immunoSEQ multiplex PCR; in TCRdb, only in-frame clones are kept and a portion is missing. In the table there are over 150,000 clones, around four fifths of which are singletons. Material for sequencing was PBMCs. These receptor sequences come from a woman aged 55 to 70 in good health and CMV-seropositive. Both conserved end residues are part of each CDR3. A D gene is named only where the DNA matches it firmly. Clone size is stated in some rows and not others, as once, few, many or a class when expanded.

size	V	J	D	DNA	CDR3
-	TRBV9	TRBJ2-7	TRBD2	TGTGCCAGCAGCGCCTTTGGGACTAGTGTCGAGCAGTACTTC	CASSAFGTSVEQYF
-	TRBV28	TRBJ2-1	TRBD2	TGTGCCAGCACCCCCGACCAGCGGGGTTACAATGAGCAGTTCTTC	CASTPDQRGYNEQFF
-	TRBV30	TRBJ2-7	TRBD2	TGTGCCTGGGGGAGACTAGCGGTTTACGAGCAGTACTTC	CAWGRLAVYEQYF
-	TRBV19	TRBJ2-3	-	TGTGCCAGTAGTATGGGCGGGTATCAAGATACGCAGTATTTT	CASSMGGYQDTQYF
-	TRBV6-1	TRBJ2-3	-	TGTGCCAGCAGTGGCGGCCGGGACTCAGGTTCGACAGATACGCAGTATTTT	CASSGGRDSGSTDTQYF
few	TRBV19	TRBJ2-2	-	TGTGCCAGTAGTAATCCTAACACCGGGGAGCTGTTTTTT	CASSNPNTGELFF
once	TRBV11-2	TRBJ2-1	TRBD2	TGTGCCAGCAGCTTAATAGCGGGAGCCTACAATGAGCAGTTCTTC	CASSLIAGAYNEQFF
-	TRBV10-3	TRBJ2-7	TRBD1	TGTGCAGGGGGGACAGGGGCCTACGAGCAGTACTTC	CAGGTGAYEQYF
-	TRBV5-6	TRBJ2-6	TRBD1	TGTGCCAGCAGCCGGAGACAGGGACCCCTCTCTGGGGCCAACGTCCTGACTTTC	CASSRRQGPLSGANVLTF
-	TRBV27	TRBJ2-1	-	TGTGCCAGCAGTTTCTATTATAGGGAAGGGGGGGTCTATGGGGATGAGCAGTTCTTC	CASSFYYREGGVYGDEQFF
few	TRBV6-6	TRBJ2-7	-	TGTGCCAGCAGTTACCAGACAGGAACCTACGAGCAGTACTTC	CASSYQTGTYEQYF
few	TRBV2	TRBJ1-2	TRBD1	TGTGCCAGCAGCTACGGACAGGTAGATGGCTACACCTTC	CASSYGQVDGYTF
once	TRBV5-4	TRBJ2-5	TRBD2	TGTGCCAGCAGCTCGGGGGGAGGAGCCTTCCAAGAGACCCAGTACTTC	CASSSGGGAFQETQYF
-	TRBV28	TRBJ2-7	TRBD2	TGTGCCAGCAGTTACCAAACCTTACTAGCGGGGAGCGAGCAGTACTTC	CASSYQTLLAGSEQYF
once	TRBV10-3	TRBJ2-7	TRBD1	TGTGCCGCTTTAGACCGACAGGGGAGTTACGAGCAGTACTTC	CAALDRQGSYEQYF
few	TRBV30	TRBJ2-7	-	TGTGCCTGGAGTCCTCGGGGTAGGAGTTACTCCTACGAGCAGTACTTC	CAWSPRGRSYSYEQYF
-	TRBV28	TRBJ2-7	TRBD2	TGTGCCAGCAGTTTACTTTGGCTAGCGGGAGGGCCGGGGAACGAGCAGTACTTC	CASSLLWLAGGPGNEQYF
-	TRBV4-2	TRBJ1-4	TRBD1	TGTGCCAGCAGCCAAGAGGACCACAGGGGCCTGTTTTTT	CASSQEDHRGLFF
few	TRBV5-1	TRBJ2-1	TRBD1	TGCGCCAGGGCCACTAGGGACAGGGGGCGAAAAAATGAGCAGTTCTTC	CARATRDRGRKNEQFF
few	TRBV5-1	TRBJ2-1	TRBD2	TGCGCCAGCAGCAGCTCCCCAGAGAGGACTAGCCGACCCCTCTACAATGAGCAGTTCTTC	CASSSSPERTSRPLYNEQFF
-	TRBV27	TRBJ1-5	TRBD1	TGTGCCAGCAGCCAGGGGACAGGGTCTCAGCCCCAGCATTTT	CASSQGTGSQPQHF
-	TRBV19	TRBJ2-7	TRBD2	TGTGCCAGTAGTGCCCCCTGGGGGGGGAACTACGAGCAGTACTTC	CASSAPWGGNYEQYF
-	TRBV15	TRBJ1-2	TRBD1	TGTGCCACCAGCAGATTCCCGACAGGGGGCTTCTATGGCTACACCTTC	CATSRFPTGGFYGYTF
-	TRBV4-1	TRBJ2-1	-	TGCGCCAGCAGCCAAGATCAGGGAAACTACAATGAGCAGTTCTTC	CASSQDQGNYNEQFF
-	TRBV5-1	TRBJ2-2	TRBD2	TGCGCCAGCAGCTTGGCCCCCACTAGCGGCGCGAACACCGGGGAGCTGTTTTTT	CASSLAPTSGANTGELFF
-	TRBV10-3	TRBJ2-2	TRBD2	TGTGCCATCAGTGACCCTAGCGGGGAGATCGGGGAGCTGTTTTTT	CAISDPSGEIGELFF
-	TRBV1	TRBJ2-4	-	TGCACCAGCAGCCAGCCCGGTCGGGAGACGGGTGGTGCGGCCAAAAACATTCAGTACTTC	CTSSQPGRETGGAAKNIQYF
-	TRBV5-1	TRBJ2-3	TRBD2	TGCGCCAGCAGCTCGGGACTAGACCATTACACAGATACGCAGTATTTT	CASSSGLDHYTDTQYF
few	TRBV2	TRBJ2-5	TRBD1	TGTGCCAGCAGAACACAGGGGGCGGAGACCCAGTACTTC	CASRTQGAETQYF
-	TRBV23-1	TRBJ1-4	-	TGCGCCAGCAGTTTCCAGTCAACTAATGAAAAACTGTTTTTT	CASSFQSTNEKLFF
-	TRBV4-2	TRBJ2-7	TRBD2	TGTGCCAGCAGCCATCCCCAAGGGTGGAGCGGGAGGTGGTACGAGCAGTACTTC	CASSHPQGWSGRWYEQYF
-	TRBV5-4	TRBJ2-5	-	TGTGCCAGCAGCTCAGCGGGTCAAGAGACCCAGTACTTC	CASSSAGQETQYF
-	TRBV6-5	TRBJ2-1	-	TGTGCCAGCAGGCGAGGACACTCCTACAATGAGCAGTTCTTC	CASRRGHSYNEQFF
few	TRBV14	TRBJ1-2	-	TGTGCCAGCAGCCAAAATACAGGGAATTATGGCTACACCTTC	CASSQNTGNYGYTF
-	TRBV30	TRBJ1-2	-	TGTGCCTGGAGTGGGGATCAGGGGTCGGGGGGCTACACCTTC	CAWSGDQGSGGYTF
-	TRBV29-1	TRBJ1-2	-	TGCAGCGTTAGAGACGGACATAACTATGGCTACACCTTC	CSVRDGHNYGYTF
-	TRBV18	TRBJ1-1	-	TGTGCCAGCTCACCACCCGAGGCCAGGGCGACTGAAGCTTTCTTT	CASSPPEARATEAFF
-	TRBV5-1	TRBJ2-2	TRBD1	TGCGCCAGCAGCTTGGAACAGGGGGCGGCCACCGGGGAGCTGTTTTTT	CASSLEQGAATGELFF
-	TRBV10-3	TRBJ1-6	TRBD1	TGTGCCATCAGTGGACAGGGATATTCACCCCTCCACTTT	CAISGQGYSPLHF
-	TRBV9	TRBJ1-1	TRBD1	TGTGCCAGCAGCGTAGGGACAGGGGGAAGGAACACTGAAGCTTTCTTT	CASSVGTGGRNTEAFF
-	TRBV5-4	TRBJ2-2	TRBD1	TGTGCCAGCAGCGTGGGACAGGGCCCCACCGGGGAGCTGTTTTTT	CASSVGQGPTGELFF